The TCR beta chain under discussion was sequenced for a study of blood T cell repertoires in COVID-19. As for the study in general: Nucleic acid was either cDNA or gDNA, and it came from T cells, B-cell-depleted T cells, or PBMCs.

Original methodology: Quantification of nucleated cells was approximated via reference gene primer amplification. This table comes from immunoSEQ multiplex PCR, and its TCRdb copy is limited to in-frame clones, with some not included. The DNA gave D and trimming, while V, J and clone size come from that table. This table has 150,000 or so clones, 75% to 90% appearing once. With V trimmed by 5 bases and J by 9 bases, 9 bases remained unmatched. The germline V gene has CDR1 LNHDA and CDR2 SQIVND (reference sequence). This CDR3 spans 15 amino acids. Seattle cases were enrolled at active infection and followed longitudinally.

This clonotype originated in a man aged 18-30 years with COVID-19, enrolled during active disease. Sequencing was performed on peripheral blood. The chain employs TRBV19 and TRBJ2-1; 11 bases align to TRBD1. The chain's CDR3 is CASSAGTGGHSEQFF. The DNA of the CDR3 is TGTGCCAGTAGTGCCGGGACAGGGGGGCATTCTGAGCAGTTCTTC.